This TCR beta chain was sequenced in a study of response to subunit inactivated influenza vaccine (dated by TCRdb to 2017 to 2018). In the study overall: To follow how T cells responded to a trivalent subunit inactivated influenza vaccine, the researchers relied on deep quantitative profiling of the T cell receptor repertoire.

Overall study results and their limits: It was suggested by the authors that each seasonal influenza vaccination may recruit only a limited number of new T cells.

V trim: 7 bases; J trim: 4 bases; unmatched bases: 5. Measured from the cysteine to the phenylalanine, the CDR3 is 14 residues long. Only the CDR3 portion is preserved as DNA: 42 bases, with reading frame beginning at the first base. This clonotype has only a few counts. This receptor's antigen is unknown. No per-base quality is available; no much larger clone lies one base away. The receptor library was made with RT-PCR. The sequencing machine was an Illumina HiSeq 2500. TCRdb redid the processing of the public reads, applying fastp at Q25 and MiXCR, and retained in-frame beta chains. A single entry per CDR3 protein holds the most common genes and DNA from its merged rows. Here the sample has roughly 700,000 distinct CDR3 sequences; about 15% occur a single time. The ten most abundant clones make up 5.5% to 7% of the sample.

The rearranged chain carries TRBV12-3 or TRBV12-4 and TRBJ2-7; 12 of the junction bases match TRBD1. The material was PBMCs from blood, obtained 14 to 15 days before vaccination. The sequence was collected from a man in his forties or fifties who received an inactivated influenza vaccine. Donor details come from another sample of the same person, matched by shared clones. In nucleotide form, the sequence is TGTGCCAGCAAAAAGGGACAGGGGGCTTACGAGCAGTACTTC. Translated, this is CASKKGQGAYEQYF.